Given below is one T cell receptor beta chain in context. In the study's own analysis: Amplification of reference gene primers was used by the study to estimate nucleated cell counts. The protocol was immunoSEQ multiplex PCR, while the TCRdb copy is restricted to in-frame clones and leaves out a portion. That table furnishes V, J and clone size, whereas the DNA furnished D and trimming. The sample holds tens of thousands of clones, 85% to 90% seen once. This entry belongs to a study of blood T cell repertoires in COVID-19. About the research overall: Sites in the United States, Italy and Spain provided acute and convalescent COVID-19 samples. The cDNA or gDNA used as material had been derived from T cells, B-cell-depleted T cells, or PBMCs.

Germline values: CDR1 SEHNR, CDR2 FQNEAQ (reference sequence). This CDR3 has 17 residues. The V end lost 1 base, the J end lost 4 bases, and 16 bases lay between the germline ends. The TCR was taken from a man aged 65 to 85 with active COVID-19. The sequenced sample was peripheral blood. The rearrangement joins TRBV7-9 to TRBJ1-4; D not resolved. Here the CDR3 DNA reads TGTGCCAGCAGCTTAGGGCTGATGGGCGCCGGTAATGAAAAACTGTTTTTT. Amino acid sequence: CASSLGLMGAGNEKLFF.